The entry below describes one T cell receptor (beta chain). Its antigen remains unidentified. With the Oncomine TCR Beta short-read assay, DNA from cultured CD4+ T cells was sequenced. TCRdb processed the PCR reads anew with MiXCR; each CDR3 protein has one entry. The sample includes tens of thousands of distinct CDR3 sequences, roughly 46% seen only once; the top ten take about 13%. Time point noted: late sampling 161 to 241 days after vaccination in a few convalescent patients. Treatment of the sample: approximately nine-day PBMC culture with coronavirus spike peptide pools or control peptides (ViraFEST assay). ViraFEST used peptide pools to expand antigen-specific T cells, then sequenced TCRs. Wells that each held around 2 million PBMCs were cultured with around 9.9 IU/ml IL-2 and 10 ug/ml peptide pools. The data stem from a study of vaccination and CD4 T cells after COVID-19. Overall study context: As a positive control, some control cultures were given a CEFX pool, while others were given an HIV-1 Nef pool or no peptide.

The clonotype was recovered from a human donor who had recovered from COVID-19. Source: CD4+ T cells from blood, cultured in vitro, taken about 7 months after SARS-CoV-2 vaccination.

The CDR3 sequence is CASSSTVNQPQHF. CDR3 coding DNA: TGTGCCAGCAGCTCTACAGTGAATCAGCCCCAGCATTTT. This chain uses TRBV11-3 with TRBJ1-5; no clear D gene. The V end lost 4 bases, the J end lost 4 bases, and 8 bases lay between the germline ends. The V gene's germline CDR1 is SGHNT and CDR2 YENEEA. This CDR3 region has 13 residues.